Here is one T cell receptor (beta chain) with its context. Its specificity is unknown. This record comes from a study of CXCR3-negative and CXCR3-positive naive CD8 T cells. Study results and caveats: More hydrophobic TRB CDR3s were found in CXCR3-positive naive cells than in CXCR3-negative naive cells. Comparably high diversity was seen in both naive subsets, and much lower diversity in memory CD8+ cells. Naive CXCR3-negative cells resembled naive CXCR3-positive cells in TRBV-TRBJ usage; memory cells differed.

CDR1 is WSHSY, CDR2 SAAADI, per germline. The CDR3 contains 11 residues. TRB cDNA libraries were made by UMI-labeled 5' RACE. TCRdb reprocessed the 5' RACE reads, keeping one entry per CDR3 protein, no DNA. The sample features some 130,000 distinct CDR3 sequences, with 0.5% to 0.7% in its top ten. Naive CD8+ T cells carried a CD45RO-CCR7+CD27+CD95- phenotype. The V and J genes are TRBV10-2 and TRBJ1-1; TCRdb designates TRBD1, a call that cannot be tested without DNA. Sequences were obtained from naive CXCR3+ CD8+ T cells from blood. The sample's subset: CD45RO-CCR7+CD27+CD95- naive CD8+ T cells expressing CXCR3 (TNR3+). The sequence was obtained from a human donor in good health. Some clones in this sample may be carry-over from other donors' samples. The CDR3 is CASGEGAEAFF.